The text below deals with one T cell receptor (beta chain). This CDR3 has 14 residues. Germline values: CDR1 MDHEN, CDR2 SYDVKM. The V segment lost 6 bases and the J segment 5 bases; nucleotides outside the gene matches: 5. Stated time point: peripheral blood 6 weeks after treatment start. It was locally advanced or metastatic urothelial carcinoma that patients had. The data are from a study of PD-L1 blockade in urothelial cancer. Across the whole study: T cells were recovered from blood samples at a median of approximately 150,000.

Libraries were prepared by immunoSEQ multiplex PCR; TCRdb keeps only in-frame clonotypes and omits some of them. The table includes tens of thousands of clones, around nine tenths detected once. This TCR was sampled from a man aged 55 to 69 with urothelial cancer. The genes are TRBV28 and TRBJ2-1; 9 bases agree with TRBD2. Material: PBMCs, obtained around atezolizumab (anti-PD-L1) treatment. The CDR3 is CASRRTSDNNEQFF. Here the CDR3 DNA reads TGTGCCAGCAGGCGGACTAGCGACAACAATGAGCAGTTCTTC.